This entry lists 17 T cell receptor beta chains sequenced from one sample in a study of CD8 T cells in ankylosing spondylitis. MiXCR, run by TCRdb on the 5' RACE reads, gives a single entry per CDR3 protein. This sample has approximately 240,000 distinct CDR3 sequences, with more than 20% found just once. Input material: blood, either unsorted or a sorted T cell fraction (not recorded which). All receptors derive from a male donor with ankylosing spondylitis or in good health (not recorded which).

This clonotype was seen a handful of times. This chain connects TRBV29-1 to TRBJ2-3, with D perhaps TRBD1 (6 bases). In germline, CDR1 is SQVTM, CDR2 ANQGSEA. The CDR3 covers 15 residues. V was trimmed by 5 bases and J by 4 bases, leaving 19 bases between them. CDR3 coding DNA: TGCAGCGTTAACCCACAACAGGGATCGGCAGATACGCAGTATTTT. It codes for CSVNPQQGSADTQYF.

The table lists this clonotype with a few counts. The J gene is TRBJ2-1, the V gene TRBV12-3 or TRBV12-4, with TRBD1 matching 10 bases. The length of the CDR3 is 16 residues. V was pared by 1 base and J by 7 bases, with 7 bases of the junction left unmatched. For the CDR3, the DNA is TGTGCCAGCAGTTTAGGGGACAGGGGCGTGGGGAATGAGCAGTTCTTC. It specifies CASSLGDRGVGNEQFF.

This clonotype was seen repeatedly, ten times or more. In DNA form, the CDR3 reads TGCAGTGCTAGAGAGGGGAGCTCCTACAATGAGCAGTTCTTC. Amino acid sequence: CSAREGSSYNEQFF. The rearrangement links TRBV20-1 to TRBJ2-1; TRBD2 is a possible D gene (5 bases). Germline V CDR1 and CDR2: DFQATT, SNEGSKA (reference sequence). With 0 bases removed from V and 0 bases from J, the gap between germline ends came to 6 bases. CDR3 size: 14 residues.

This clonotype was picked up a small number of times. This sequence joins TRBV5-1 and TRBJ2-3, with D perhaps given as TRBD1 or TRBD2 (6 bases each). The germline V gene encodes CDR1 SGHRS and CDR2 YFSETQ. This CDR3 has 15 amino acids. Trimming stripped 5 bases from V and 2 bases from J, with 15 bases between. The CDR3 reads CASRRGGTHTDTQYF. The DNA of the CDR3 is TGCGCCAGCAGACGGGGCGGGACACACACAGATACGCAGTATTTT.

The chain has TRBV10-3 and TRBJ1-5, with D hard to call. Trimming took 0 bases from V and 0 from J, leaving 6 bases between them. The germline V gene has CDR1 ENHRY and CDR2 SYGVKD. The CDR3 has 15 residues. CDR3 residues: CAISESRDSNQPQHF. The DNA of the CDR3 is TGTGCCATCAGTGAGTCGAGGGATAGCAATCAGCCCCAGCATTTT.

The table lists this clonotype with many counts. The chain has TRBV10-3 and TRBJ1-6; D remains ambiguous. V lost 7 bases to trimming and J lost 7 bases, with 11 bases between them. Germline loops: CDR1 ENHRY, CDR2 SYGVKD. The CDR3 runs to 13 residues. CDR3 DNA: TGTGCCATCACTGTTGAAACGAATTCACCCCTCCACTTT. Translation gives CAITVETNSPLHF.

CDR3 nucleotide sequence: TGCAGTGCTAGAGATACTAGCGGGGGGGGGTACAATGAGCAGTTCTTC. Amino acid sequence: CSARDTSGGGYNEQFF. This sequence joins TRBV20-1 and TRBJ2-1, with TRBD2 matching 13 bases. Germline V gene sequence: CDR1 DFQATT, CDR2 SNEGSKA (reference sequence). This CDR3 comprises 16 residues. V shed 0 bases and J 4 bases; nucleotides not matched to a gene: 3.

This clonotype came up many times. The chain carries TRBV10-3 and TRBJ2-1; TRBD2 might be the D (5 bases). V was shortened by 2 bases and J by 5 bases, with 7 bases between the two germline ends. The CDR3 sequence is 13 residues long. From germline, CDR1 is ENHRY and CDR2 SYGVKD. The DNA for the CDR3 is TGTGCCATCAGTGAGGGACTCGACAATGAGCAGTTCTTC. Translating gives CAISEGLDNEQFF.

This chain connects TRBV5-4 to TRBJ2-5; D may be TRBD1 (6 bases). V lost 5 bases, J lost 10 bases, and 18 bases lay in between. From germline, CDR1 is SGHNT and CDR2 YYREEE (reference sequence). This CDR3 has 13 amino acids. CDR3 sequence reads: CASRSPGEMIQYF. DNA for the CDR3: TGTGCCAGCAGGTCTCCAGGGGAAATGATCCAGTACTTC.

This chain links TRBV12-3 or TRBV12-4 with TRBJ1-2; 7 bases agree with TRBD1. Losses at the gene ends were 3 bases for V and 10 bases for J; bases not matched to a gene: 8. The CDR3 runs to 13 residues. The CDR3 region has the DNA TGTGCCAGCAGTTTGCAGGCAGGGGGTGACTACACCTTC. Translation gives CASSLQAGGDYTF.

This clonotype has ten or more counts. The chain's CDR3 is CASSLSHRTDTQYF. The DNA of the CDR3 is TGTGCCAGCAGCTTATCACACCGCACAGATACGCAGTATTTT. The chain couples TRBV7-8 to TRBJ2-3; D remains unclear. CDR3 size: 14 residues. Between the trimmed V and J ends, which lost 2 bases and 1 base, there was a span of 7 bases. Germline CDR1 SGHVS, CDR2 FQNEAQ.

The chain employs TRBV6-1 and TRBJ1-2; possible D gene TRBD1, 5 bases. CDR3 length: 13 amino acids. Per germline, CDR1 MNHNS and CDR2 SASEGT. The germline V and J ends were trimmed by 6 bases and 4 bases, with 12 bases remaining between them. The CDR3 coding sequence is TGTGCCAGCAGAATCACCGGGGGCTATGGCTACACCTTC. Translating it yields CASRITGGYGYTF.

This clonotype was seen at least ten times. The rearrangement joins TRBV20-1 to TRBJ2-3, with TRBD2 identical over 11 bases. V shed 4 bases and J 2 bases; nucleotides not matched to a gene: 8. Germline V gene data show CDR1 as DFQATT and CDR2 as SNEGSKA (reference sequence). The CDR3 sequence is 16 residues long. CDR3 nucleotide sequence: TGCAGTGCTACAGGGCCACTAGCGGGGGTCACAGATACGCAGTATTTT. It codes for CSATGPLAGVTDTQYF.

This sequence joins TRBV12-3 or TRBV12-4 and TRBJ2-7, with TRBD1 matching over 12 bases. The V and J ends lost 2 bases and 7 bases, in that order; junction bases with no gene match: 12. The CDR3 is 17 amino acids. The CDR3 DNA reads TGTGCCAGCAGTTTACAAGTTCGGGACAGGGGGCAAGGGGAGCAGTACTTC. It specifies CASSLQVRDRGQGEQYF.

The rearrangement joins TRBV18 to TRBJ2-3, with 8 positions matching TRBD2. The CDR3 spans 16 residues. Germline loops: CDR1 KGHSH, CDR2 LQKENI. Trimming took 3 bases from V and 3 from J; bases not matched to a gene: 8. The CDR3 DNA follows: TGTGCCAGCTCACCCCGCTCCAGCGGGGGTACAGATACGCAGTATTTT. It yields the protein CASSPRSSGGTDTQYF.

V usage is TRBV28 and J usage is TRBJ2-2; D is unresolved. The CDR3 has 14 residues. V was shortened by 1 base and J by 7 bases, with 10 bases between the two germline ends. Germline values: CDR1 MDHEN, CDR2 SYDVKM. The CDR3 loop reads CASSLYRTDGELFF. DNA of the CDR3: TGTGCCAGCAGTTTATATCGTACGGACGGGGAGCTGTTTTTT.

Many counts were recorded for this clonotype. J is TRBJ2-2 and V is TRBV20-1, with 7 bases identical to TRBD1. V shed 3 bases and J 5 bases; nucleotides not matched to a gene: 0. The CDR3 has 12 amino acids. Germline CDR1 and CDR2: DFQATT and SNEGSKA (reference sequence). CDR3 in amino acids: CSASRGTGELFF. The CDR3 coding sequence is TGCAGTGCTAGCAGGGGGACCGGGGAGCTGTTTTTT.